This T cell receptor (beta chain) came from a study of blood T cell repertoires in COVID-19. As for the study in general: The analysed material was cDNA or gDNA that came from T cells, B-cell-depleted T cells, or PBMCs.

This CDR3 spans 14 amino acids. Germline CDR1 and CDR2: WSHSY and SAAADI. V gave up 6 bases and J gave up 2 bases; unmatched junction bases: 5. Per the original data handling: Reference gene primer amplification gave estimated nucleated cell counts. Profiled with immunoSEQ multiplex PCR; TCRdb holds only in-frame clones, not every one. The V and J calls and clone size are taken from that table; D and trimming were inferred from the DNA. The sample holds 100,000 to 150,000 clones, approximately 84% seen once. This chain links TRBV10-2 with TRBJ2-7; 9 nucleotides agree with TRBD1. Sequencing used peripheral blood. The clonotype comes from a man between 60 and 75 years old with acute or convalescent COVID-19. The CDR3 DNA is TGCGCCAGCAGACCGGGACAGGGTCCCTACGAGCAGTACTTC. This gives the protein CASRPGQGPYEQYF.